Detailed here is one TCR beta chain. What it binds is not known. This CDR3 has 16 amino acids. The V gene's germline CDR1 is SGHNT and CDR2 YENEEA. The V gene end was trimmed by 5 bases and the J gene end by 5 bases; junction bases not matched to a gene: 9. This entry is derived from a study of T-cell memory formation after mild COVID-19. Findings and caveats of the study: Clones contracting across day 15 to 85 had a balanced CD4/CD8 profile; later expanding clones leaned CD4+. Confirmation was lacking for SARS-CoV-2 specificity of second-wave clones that peaked on day 37.

TCRdb re-derived calls from the 5' RACE reads in MiXCR, one entry per CDR3 protein. The sample lists about 470,000 distinct CDR3 sequences, about 20% occurring once. The sequencing sample was made of PBMCs or a T cell subset sorted from them (not recorded which). This clonotype was sampled from an adult woman who had mild COVID-19 (a few samples of this study predate the infection). Cell type and time point are not known. The chain has TRBV11-3 and TRBJ1-4; 9 bases match TRBD1. The CDR3 sequence is CASSILDRGGNEKLFF. CDR3 nucleotide sequence: TGTGCCAGCAGCATCCTGGACAGGGGAGGAAATGAAAAACTGTTTTTT.